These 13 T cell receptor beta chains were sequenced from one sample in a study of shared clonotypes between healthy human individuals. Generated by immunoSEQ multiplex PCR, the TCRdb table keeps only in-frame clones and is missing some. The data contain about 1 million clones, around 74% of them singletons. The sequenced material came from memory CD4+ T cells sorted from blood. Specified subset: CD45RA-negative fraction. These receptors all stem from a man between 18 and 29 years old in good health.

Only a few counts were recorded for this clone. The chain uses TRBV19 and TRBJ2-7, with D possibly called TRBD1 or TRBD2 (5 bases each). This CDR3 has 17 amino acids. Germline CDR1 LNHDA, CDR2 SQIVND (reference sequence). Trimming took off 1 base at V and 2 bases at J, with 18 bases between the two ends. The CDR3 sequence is CASSIGYRFGATYEQYF. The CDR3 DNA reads TGTGCCAGTAGTATAGGCTACAGGTTCGGGGCAACCTACGAGCAGTACTTC.

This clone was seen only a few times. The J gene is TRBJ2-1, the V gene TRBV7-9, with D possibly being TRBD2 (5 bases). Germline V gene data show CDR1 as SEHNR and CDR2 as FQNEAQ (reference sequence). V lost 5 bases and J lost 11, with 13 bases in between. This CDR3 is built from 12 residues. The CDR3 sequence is CASSPSNAQQFF. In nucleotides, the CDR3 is TGTGCCAGCAGCCCTAGCAACGCACAGCAGTTCTTC. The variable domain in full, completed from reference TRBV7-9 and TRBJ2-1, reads DTGVSQNPRHKITKRGQNVTFRCDPISEHNRLYWYRQTLGQGPEFLTYFQNEAQLEKSRLLSDRFSAERPKGSFSTLEIQRTEQGDSAMYLCASSPSNAQQFFGPGTRLTVL.

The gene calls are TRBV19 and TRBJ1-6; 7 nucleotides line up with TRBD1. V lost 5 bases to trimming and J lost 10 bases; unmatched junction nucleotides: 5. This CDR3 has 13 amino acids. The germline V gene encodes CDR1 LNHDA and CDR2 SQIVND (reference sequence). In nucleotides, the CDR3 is TGTGCCAGTAGTCACAGGGGAGGGTCACCCCTCCACTTT. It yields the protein CASSHRGGSPLHF.

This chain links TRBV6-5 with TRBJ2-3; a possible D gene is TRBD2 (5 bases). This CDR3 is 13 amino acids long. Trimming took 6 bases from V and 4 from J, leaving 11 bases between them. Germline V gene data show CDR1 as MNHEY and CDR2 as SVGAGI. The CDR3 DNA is TGTGCCAGCAGGAGGGCTAGCCCAGATACGCAGTATTTT. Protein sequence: CASRRASPDTQYF.

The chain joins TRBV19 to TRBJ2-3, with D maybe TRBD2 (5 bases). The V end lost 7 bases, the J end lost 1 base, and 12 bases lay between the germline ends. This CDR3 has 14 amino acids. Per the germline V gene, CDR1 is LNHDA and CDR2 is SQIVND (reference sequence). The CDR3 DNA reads TGTGCCAGTATGCGGACTTACGGCACAGATACGCAGTATTTT. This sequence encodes CASMRTYGTDTQYF.

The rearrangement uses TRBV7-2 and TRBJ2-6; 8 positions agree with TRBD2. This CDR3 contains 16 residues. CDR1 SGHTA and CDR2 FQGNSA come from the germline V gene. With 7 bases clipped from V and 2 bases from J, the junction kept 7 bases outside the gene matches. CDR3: CASTWSGSAGANVLTF. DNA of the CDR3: TGTGCCAGCACCTGGAGCGGGAGTGCTGGGGCCAACGTCCTGACTTTC.

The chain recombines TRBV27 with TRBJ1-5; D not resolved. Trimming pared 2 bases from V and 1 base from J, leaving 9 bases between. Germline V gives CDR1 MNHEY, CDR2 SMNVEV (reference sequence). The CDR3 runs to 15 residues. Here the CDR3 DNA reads TGTGCCAGCAGTTTAAGGACGGGGAGCAATCAGCCCCAGCATTTT. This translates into CASSLRTGSNQPQHF.

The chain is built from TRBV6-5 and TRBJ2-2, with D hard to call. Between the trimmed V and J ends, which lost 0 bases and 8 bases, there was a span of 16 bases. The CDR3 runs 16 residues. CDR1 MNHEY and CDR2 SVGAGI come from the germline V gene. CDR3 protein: CASSYSPVAPEGELFF. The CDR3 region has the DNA TGTGCCAGCAGTTACTCCCCGGTGGCCCCAGAGGGGGAGCTGTTTTTT.

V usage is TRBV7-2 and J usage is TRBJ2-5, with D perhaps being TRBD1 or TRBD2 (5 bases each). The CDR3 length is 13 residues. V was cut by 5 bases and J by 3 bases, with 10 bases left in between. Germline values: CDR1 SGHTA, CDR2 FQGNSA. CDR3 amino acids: CASSTVGEETQYF. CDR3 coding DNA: TGTGCCAGCAGCACCGTGGGGGAAGAGACCCAGTACTTC. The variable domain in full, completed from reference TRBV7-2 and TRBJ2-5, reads GAGVSQSPSNKVTEKGKDVELRCDPISGHTALYWYRQSLGQGLEFLIYFQGNSAPDKSGLPSDRFSAERTGGSVSTLTIQRTQQEDSAVYLCASSTVGEETQYFGPGTRLLVL.

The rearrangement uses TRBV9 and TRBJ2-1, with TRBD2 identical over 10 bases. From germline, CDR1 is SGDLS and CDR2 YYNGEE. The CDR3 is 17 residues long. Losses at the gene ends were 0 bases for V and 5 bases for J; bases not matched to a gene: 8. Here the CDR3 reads CASSVVSGGAPDNEQFF. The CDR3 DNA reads TGTGCCAGCAGCGTAGTCAGCGGGGGGGCCCCCGACAATGAGCAGTTCTTC.

The chain's CDR3 is CASTQTAGTIQETQYF. The CDR3 coding sequence is TGTGCCAGCACCCAAACGGCGGGTACAATACAAGAGACCCAGTACTTC. The V call is TRBV5-5, the J call TRBJ2-5, with D possibly being TRBD2 (5 bases). CDR3 length: 16 amino acids. CDR1 is SGHKS, CDR2 YYEKEE, per germline (reference sequence). With 6 bases removed from V and 2 bases from J, the gap between germline ends came to 20 bases.

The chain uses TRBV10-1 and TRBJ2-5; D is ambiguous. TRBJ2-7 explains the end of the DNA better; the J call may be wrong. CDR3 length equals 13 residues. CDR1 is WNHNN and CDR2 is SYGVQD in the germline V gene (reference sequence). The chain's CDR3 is CASSEASTYEQYF. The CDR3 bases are TGCGCCAGCAGTGAAGCCAGTACCTACGAGCAGTACTTC.

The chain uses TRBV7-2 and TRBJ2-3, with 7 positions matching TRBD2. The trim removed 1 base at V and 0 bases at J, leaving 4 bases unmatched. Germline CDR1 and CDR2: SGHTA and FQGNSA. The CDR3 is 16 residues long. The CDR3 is CASSLGGGRSTDTQYF. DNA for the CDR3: TGTGCCAGCAGCTTAGGTGGCGGGAGAAGCACAGATACGCAGTATTTT.